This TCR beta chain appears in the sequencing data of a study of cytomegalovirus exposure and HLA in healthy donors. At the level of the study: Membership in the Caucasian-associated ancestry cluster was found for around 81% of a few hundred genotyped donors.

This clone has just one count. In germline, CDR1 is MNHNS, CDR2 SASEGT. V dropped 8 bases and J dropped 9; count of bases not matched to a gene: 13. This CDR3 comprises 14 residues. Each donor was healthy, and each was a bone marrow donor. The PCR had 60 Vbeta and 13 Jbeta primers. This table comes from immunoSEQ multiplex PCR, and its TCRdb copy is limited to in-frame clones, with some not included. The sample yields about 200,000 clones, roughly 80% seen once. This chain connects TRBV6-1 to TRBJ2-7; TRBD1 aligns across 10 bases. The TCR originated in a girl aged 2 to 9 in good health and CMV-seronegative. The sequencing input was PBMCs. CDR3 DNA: TGTGCCAGCCGACCGGGACAGGGGCTCCGGGGGCAGTACTTC. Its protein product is CASRPGQGLRGQYF.